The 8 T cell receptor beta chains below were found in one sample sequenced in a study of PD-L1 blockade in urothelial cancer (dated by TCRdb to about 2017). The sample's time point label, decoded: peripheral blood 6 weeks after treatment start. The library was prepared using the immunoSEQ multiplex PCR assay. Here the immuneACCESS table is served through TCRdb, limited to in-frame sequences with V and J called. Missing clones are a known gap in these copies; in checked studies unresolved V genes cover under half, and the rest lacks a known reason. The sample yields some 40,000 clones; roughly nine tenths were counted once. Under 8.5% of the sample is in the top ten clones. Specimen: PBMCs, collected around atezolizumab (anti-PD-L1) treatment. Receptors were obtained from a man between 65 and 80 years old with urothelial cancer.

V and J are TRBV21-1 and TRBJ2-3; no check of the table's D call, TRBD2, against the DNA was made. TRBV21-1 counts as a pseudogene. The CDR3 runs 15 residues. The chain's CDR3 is CASSRSGRARDTQYF. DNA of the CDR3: TGTGCCAGCAGCAGAAGCGGGAGGGCCAGGGATACGCAGTATTTT.

In nucleotides, the CDR3 is TGTGCCAGCAGCTTGCCTCCAGGAACTGGAAACACCATATATTTT. Amino acids: CASSLPPGTGNTIYF. V gene TRBV5-8 combines with J gene TRBJ1-3; no clear D. This CDR3 has 15 amino acids. The ends were cut back, 1 base at V and 2 bases at J, with 10 bases in the middle. CDR1 is SGHTS and CDR2 is YDEGEE in the germline V gene.

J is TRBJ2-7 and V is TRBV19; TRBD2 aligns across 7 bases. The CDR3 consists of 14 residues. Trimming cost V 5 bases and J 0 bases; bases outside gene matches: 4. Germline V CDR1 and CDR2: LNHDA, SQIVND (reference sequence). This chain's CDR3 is CASSAASGSYEQYF. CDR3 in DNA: TGTGCCAGTAGTGCGGCTAGCGGCTCCTACGAGCAGTACTTC. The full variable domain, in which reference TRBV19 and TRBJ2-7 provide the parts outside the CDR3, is DGGITQSPKYLFRKEGQNVTLSCEQNLNHDAMYWYRQDPGQGLRLIYYSQIVNDFQKGDIAEGYSVSREKKESFPLTVTSAQKNPTAFYLCASSAASGSYEQYFGPGTRLTVT.

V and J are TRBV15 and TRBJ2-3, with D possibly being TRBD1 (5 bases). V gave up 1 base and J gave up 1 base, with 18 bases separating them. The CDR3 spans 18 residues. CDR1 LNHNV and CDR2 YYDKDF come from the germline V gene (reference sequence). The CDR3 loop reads CATSRGWGPLTGTDTQYF. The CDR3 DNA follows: TGTGCCACCAGCAGAGGGTGGGGCCCCCTCACTGGCACAGATACGCAGTATTTT.

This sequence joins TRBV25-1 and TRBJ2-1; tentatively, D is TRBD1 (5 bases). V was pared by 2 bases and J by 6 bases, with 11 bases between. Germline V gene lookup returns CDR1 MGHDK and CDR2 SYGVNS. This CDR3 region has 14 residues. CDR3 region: CASSEAATVNEQFF. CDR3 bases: TGTGCCAGCAGTGAAGCTGCGACAGTCAATGAGCAGTTCTTC.

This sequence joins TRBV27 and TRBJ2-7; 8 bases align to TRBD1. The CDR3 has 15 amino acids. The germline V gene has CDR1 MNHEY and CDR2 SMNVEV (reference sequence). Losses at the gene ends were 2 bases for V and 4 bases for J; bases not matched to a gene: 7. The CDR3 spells CASSLRDRLGYEQYF. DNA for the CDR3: TGTGCCAGCAGTTTAAGGGACAGGTTGGGGTACGAGCAGTACTTC.

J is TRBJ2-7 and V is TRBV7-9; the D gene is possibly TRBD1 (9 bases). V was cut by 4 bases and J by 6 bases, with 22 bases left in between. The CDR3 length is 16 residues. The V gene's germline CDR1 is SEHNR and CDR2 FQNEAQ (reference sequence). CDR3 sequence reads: CASSSSGGDRVSEQYF. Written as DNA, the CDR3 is TGTGCCAGCAGCTCTTCGGGGGGGGACAGGGTCTCCGAGCAGTACTTC.

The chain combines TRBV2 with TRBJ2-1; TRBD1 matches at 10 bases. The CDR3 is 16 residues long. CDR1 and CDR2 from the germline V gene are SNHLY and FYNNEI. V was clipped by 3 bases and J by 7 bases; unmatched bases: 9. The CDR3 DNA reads TGTGCCAGCAGTGACCCCGGACAGGGGGTCGAGAATGAGCAGTTCTTC. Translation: CASSDPGQGVENEQFF.